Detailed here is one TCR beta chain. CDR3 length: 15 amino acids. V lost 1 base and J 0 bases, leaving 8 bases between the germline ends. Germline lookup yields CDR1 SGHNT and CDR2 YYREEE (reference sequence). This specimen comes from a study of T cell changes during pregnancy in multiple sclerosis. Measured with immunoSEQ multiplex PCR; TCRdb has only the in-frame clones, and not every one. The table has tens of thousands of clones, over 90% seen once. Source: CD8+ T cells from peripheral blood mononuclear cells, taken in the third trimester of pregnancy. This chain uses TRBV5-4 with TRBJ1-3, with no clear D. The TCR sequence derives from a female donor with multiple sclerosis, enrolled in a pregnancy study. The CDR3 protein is CASSLYSPSGNTIYF. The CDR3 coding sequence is TGTGCCAGCAGCTTGTACAGTCCCTCTGGAAACACCATATATTTT.